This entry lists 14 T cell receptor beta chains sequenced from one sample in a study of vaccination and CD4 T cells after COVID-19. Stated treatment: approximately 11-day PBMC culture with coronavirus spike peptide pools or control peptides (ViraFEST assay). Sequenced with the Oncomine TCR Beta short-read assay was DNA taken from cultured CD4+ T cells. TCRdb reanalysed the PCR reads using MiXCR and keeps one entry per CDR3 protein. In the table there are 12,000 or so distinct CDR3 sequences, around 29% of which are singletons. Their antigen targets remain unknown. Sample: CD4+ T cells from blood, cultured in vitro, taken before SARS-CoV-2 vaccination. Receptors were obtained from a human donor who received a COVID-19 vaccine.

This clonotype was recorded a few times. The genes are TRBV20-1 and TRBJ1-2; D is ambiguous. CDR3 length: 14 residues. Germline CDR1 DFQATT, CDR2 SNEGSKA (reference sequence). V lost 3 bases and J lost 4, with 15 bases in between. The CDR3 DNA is TGCAGTGCTAGCGTGGGGAATTGGGGCTATGGCTACACCTTC. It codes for CSASVGNWGYGYTF.

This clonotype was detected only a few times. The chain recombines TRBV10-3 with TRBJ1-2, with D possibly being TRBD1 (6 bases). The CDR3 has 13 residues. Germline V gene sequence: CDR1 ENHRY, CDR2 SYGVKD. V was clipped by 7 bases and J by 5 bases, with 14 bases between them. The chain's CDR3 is CAIKAGARYGYTF. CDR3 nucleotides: TGTGCCATCAAGGCGGGGGCTAGGTATGGCTACACCTTC.

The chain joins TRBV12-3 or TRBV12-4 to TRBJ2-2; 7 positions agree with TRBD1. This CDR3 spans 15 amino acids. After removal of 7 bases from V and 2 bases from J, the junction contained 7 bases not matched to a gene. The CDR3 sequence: CASTPTGPNTGELFF. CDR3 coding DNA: TGTGCCAGCACCCCGACAGGGCCAAACACCGGGGAGCTGTTTTTT.

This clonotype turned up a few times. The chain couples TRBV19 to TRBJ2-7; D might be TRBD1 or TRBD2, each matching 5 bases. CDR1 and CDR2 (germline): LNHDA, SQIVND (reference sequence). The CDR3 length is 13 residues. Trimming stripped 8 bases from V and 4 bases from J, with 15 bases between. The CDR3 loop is CASSRGRQYEQYF. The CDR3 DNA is TGTGCCAGTTCCCGGGGCAGGCAATACGAGCAGTACTTC. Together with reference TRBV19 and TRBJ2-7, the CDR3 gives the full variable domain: DGGITQSPKYLFRKEGQNVTLSCEQNLNHDAMYWYRQDPGQGLRLIYYSQIVNDFQKGDIAEGYSVSREKKESFPLTVTSAQKNPTAFYLCASSRGRQYEQYFGPGTRLTVT.

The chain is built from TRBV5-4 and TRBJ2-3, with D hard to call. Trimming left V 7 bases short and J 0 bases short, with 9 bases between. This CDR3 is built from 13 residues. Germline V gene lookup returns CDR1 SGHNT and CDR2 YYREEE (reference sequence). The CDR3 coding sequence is TGTGCCAGCTCTGTCTTTAGCACAGATACGCAGTATTTT. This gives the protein CASSVFSTDTQYF.

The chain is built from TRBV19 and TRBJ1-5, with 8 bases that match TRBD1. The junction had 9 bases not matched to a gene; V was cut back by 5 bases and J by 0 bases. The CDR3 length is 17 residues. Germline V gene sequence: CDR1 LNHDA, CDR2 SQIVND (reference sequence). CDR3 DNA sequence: TGTGCCAGTAGTCAACCAGGACAGGGAGGTAGCAATCAGCCCCAGCATTTT. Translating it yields CASSQPGQGGSNQPQHF. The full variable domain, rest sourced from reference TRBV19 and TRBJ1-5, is DGGITQSPKYLFRKEGQNVTLSCEQNLNHDAMYWYRQDPGQGLRLIYYSQIVNDFQKGDIAEGYSVSREKKESFPLTVTSAQKNPTAFYLCASSQPGQGGSNQPQHFGDGTRLSIL.

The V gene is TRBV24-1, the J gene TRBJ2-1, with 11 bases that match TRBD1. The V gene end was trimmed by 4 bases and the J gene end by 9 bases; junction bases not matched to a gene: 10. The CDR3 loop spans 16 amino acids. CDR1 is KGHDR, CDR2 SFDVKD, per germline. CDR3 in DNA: TGTGCCACCAGTGACCCCGGACAGGGGGCCGGGAGTGAGCAGTTCTTC. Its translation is CATSDPGQGAGSEQFF.

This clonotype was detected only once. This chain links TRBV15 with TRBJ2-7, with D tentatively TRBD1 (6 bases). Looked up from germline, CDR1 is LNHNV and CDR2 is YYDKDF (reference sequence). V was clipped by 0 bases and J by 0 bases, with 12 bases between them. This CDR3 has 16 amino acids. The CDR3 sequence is CATSRDTGPFSYEQYF. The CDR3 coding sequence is TGTGCCACCAGCAGAGACACAGGGCCTTTCTCCTACGAGCAGTACTTC.

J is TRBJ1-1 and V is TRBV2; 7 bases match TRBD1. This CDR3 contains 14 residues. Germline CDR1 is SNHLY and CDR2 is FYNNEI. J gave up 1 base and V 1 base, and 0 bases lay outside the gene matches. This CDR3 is CASSEGTGNTEAFF. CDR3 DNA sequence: TGTGCCAGCAGTGAAGGGACAGGGAACACTGAAGCTTTCTTT.

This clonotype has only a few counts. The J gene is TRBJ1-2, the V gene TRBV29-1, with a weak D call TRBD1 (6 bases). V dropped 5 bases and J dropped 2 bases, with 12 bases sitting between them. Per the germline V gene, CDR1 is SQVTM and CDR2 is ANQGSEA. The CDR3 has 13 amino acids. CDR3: CSVQGLGNYGYTF. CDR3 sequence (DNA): TGCAGCGTTCAGGGGTTGGGCAACTATGGCTACACCTTC.

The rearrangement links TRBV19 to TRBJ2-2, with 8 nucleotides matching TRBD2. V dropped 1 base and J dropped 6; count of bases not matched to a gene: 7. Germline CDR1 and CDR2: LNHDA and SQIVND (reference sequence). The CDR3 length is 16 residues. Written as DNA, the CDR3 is TGTGCCAGTAGTATAGCCGGGGGGGCCAACGCCGGGGAGCTGTTTTTT. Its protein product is CASSIAGGANAGELFF.

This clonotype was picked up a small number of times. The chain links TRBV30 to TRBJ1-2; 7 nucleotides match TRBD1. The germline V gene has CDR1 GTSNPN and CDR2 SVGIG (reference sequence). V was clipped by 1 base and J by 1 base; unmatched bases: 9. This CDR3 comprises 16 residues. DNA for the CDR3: TGTGCCTGGAGTGAAAAAAGGGACAGATTTAACTATGGCTACACCTTC. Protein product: CAWSEKRDRFNYGYTF.

CDR3 DNA: TGTGCCAGCAGGCCCTACAGGGGGCAGGGGACTGAAGCTTTCTTT. Its translation is CASRPYRGQGTEAFF. The gene calls are TRBV12-3 or TRBV12-4 and TRBJ1-1, with TRBD1 matching 9 bases. V shed 6 bases, J shed 5 bases, and the junction held 10 bases outside the gene matches. This CDR3 has 15 residues.

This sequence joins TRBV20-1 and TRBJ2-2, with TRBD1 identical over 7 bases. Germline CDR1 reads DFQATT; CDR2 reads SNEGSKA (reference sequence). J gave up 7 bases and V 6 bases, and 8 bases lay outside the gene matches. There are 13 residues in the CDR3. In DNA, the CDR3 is TGCAGTGCAGAGAGGGGGCAGGTCGGGGAGCTGTTTTTT. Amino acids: CSAERGQVGELFF.